This T cell receptor beta chain is drawn from a study of cytomegalovirus exposure and HLA in healthy donors (dated by TCRdb to about 2017). Looking at the study overall: A later analysis indicated that the 120 or so validation repertoires were generated on the platform also employed for the roughly 720 repertoires of the first cohort. The study aimed to test whether cataloging public T cell receptors could reveal signatures of past pathogen exposure. Besides the first cohort of approximately 710 subjects, a separate validation cohort made up of some 110 different subjects was used. High-throughput TCR immunosequencing, statistical association of individual TCRs with disease status, and machine learning were combined to predict cytomegalovirus infection status. Study-level results and caveats: The validation cohort had no HLA typing available for a later analysis, so co-occurrence within that cohort was assessed over all 130 or so repertoires. In the study, some 160 TCR beta chains were listed as associated with cytomegalovirus. Cytomegalovirus status was reported to be diagnosed by the classifier with high specificity and sensitivity in both the original and validation cohorts. In a later analysis, TCRs clustered in the first cohort were found to also tend to co-occur in the 110 or so validation repertoires, with roughly 93% of cluster scores above 0. Most TCR sequences were seen in very few donors, while some public TCRs were found in many individuals. The authors suggested that the approach could potentially be extended to other disease states and immunological phenotypes. A few of the identified cytomegalovirus-associated TCR beta chains were confirmed in vitro to be specific for cytomegalovirus antigens.

CDR1 SSHAT and CDR2 FNYEAQ were looked up in the germline V gene (reference sequence). CDR3 length: 13 amino acids, cysteine to phenylalanine. Left in the record is the CDR3 DNA by itself, 39 bases read in frame from the first base. Donors formed part of the validation cohort, which comprised over a hundred subjects and was distinct from the first cohort of 666 subjects. The library was prepared using the immunoSEQ multiplex PCR assay. Processing in the source paper ran as follows. To diagnose cytomegalovirus status from the catalog of TCR beta chain sequences, a statistical classification framework was built. TCRdb provides this immuneACCESS table in a form limited to in-frame rearrangements. Some clones are lacking; in checked studies, under half of them reflect an unresolved V gene, and why the rest are absent is not known. V, J and clone size are taken as reported in that table, and D and trimming were inferred from the DNA itself. This sample holds 100,000 to 150,000 clones; around nine tenths were observed only once. In total, the top ten clones hold approximately 2.1% of the sample.

About this clone: Its binding antigen is unknown. At one boundary the junction diverges from the germline segment, which might be a read error.

The specimen was PBMCs. The clonotype originates from a woman between 18 and 29 years old in good health and CMV-seronegative. The sequence links TRBV7-7 to TRBJ2-1; TRBD2 agrees with 11 junctional bases. The CDR3 region reads CASSLTSGDEQFF. The DNA sequence is TGTGCTAGCAGCTTGACTAGCGGGGATGAGCAGTTCTTC.